This T cell receptor beta chain was retrieved from a study of technical replicates of blood from a few donors. The CDR3 is 16 amino acids. Trimming took 6 bases from V and 0 from J, leaving 15 bases between them. CDR1 is MGHRA and CDR2 is YSYEKL in the germline V gene. The table came from immunoSEQ multiplex PCR; TCRdb's copy has only in-frame clones and leaves some out. The profile covers 80,000 or so clones, with over 75% appearing a single time and around 3.9% taken by the ten largest. The sequencing sample was made of PBMCs. This chain links TRBV4-1 with TRBJ2-1; possible D gene TRBD2, 5 bases. The receptor was isolated from a human donor in good health. Some clones in this sample may be carry-over from other donors' samples. DNA for the CDR3: TGCGCCAGCAGTCCAGCGGACCTTGACTCCTACAATGAGCAGTTCTTC. The encoded protein is CASSPADLDSYNEQFF.